The 20 T cell receptor beta chains below all came from one sample that was sequenced in a study of T cells after yellow fever vaccination. One entry per CDR3 protein, called by TCRdb with MiXCR from the 5' RACE reads. This sample yields under 400,000 distinct CDR3 sequences, of which roughly an eighth are seen a single time; about 3% belongs to the top ten. Sample: CD4+ T cells sorted from PBMCs, taken 15 days after the yellow fever booster vaccination. The origin of the receptors is a man aged 18 to 35 who received the YFV17D yellow fever vaccine.

In its sample, this clonotype was seen many times. The chain carries TRBV4-1 and TRBJ2-7; 10 bases map to TRBD2. This CDR3 spans 15 amino acids. After removal of 6 bases from V and 5 bases from J, the junction contained 10 bases not matched to a gene. Germline V gives CDR1 MGHRA, CDR2 YSYEKL. CDR3 residues: CASRPSGGARNEQYF. The CDR3 nucleotides are TGCGCCAGCAGGCCGAGCGGGGGGGCAAGAAACGAGCAGTACTTC.

A few counts support this clonotype. The chain carries TRBV18 and TRBJ2-5; D is uncertain. Per germline, CDR1 KGHSH and CDR2 LQKENI. Trimming cost V 2 bases and J 2 bases, with 6 bases left between them. The CDR3 is 13 residues long. The CDR3 reads CASSPLLQETQYF. The CDR3 nucleotides are TGTGCCAGCTCACCATTGTTACAAGAGACCCAGTACTTC.

The table lists this clonotype with many counts. J is TRBJ2-7 and V is TRBV12-3 or TRBV12-4, with D maybe TRBD2 (7 bases). The germline V and J ends were trimmed by 3 bases and 6 bases, with 12 bases remaining between them. The CDR3 is 13 residues long. The CDR3 bases are TGTGCCAGCAGTTTTTTCCGGGGGGCCGAGCAGTACTTC. It specifies CASSFFRGAEQYF.

V and J are TRBV7-2 and TRBJ2-3, with D uncertain. Germline V gene sequence: CDR1 SGHTA, CDR2 FQGNSA. The length of the CDR3 is 13 residues. V shed 7 bases and J shed 2 bases, with 10 bases lying between them. The CDR3 sequence: CASNPLITDTQYF. The CDR3 DNA follows: TGTGCCAGCAACCCTCTCATCACAGATACGCAGTATTTT. Variable domain in full (rest from reference TRBV7-2 and TRBJ2-3): GAGVSQSPSNKVTEKGKDVELRCDPISGHTALYWYRQSLGQGLEFLIYFQGNSAPDKSGLPSDRFSAERTGGSVSTLTIQRTQQEDSAVYLCASNPLITDTQYFGPGTRLTVL.

In its sample, this clonotype was seen a few times. The chain couples TRBV7-9 to TRBJ2-7; D might be TRBD2 (6 bases). V was clipped by 5 bases and J by 0 bases, with 14 bases between them. CDR3 size: 15 residues. CDR1 is SEHNR, CDR2 FQNEAQ, per germline (reference sequence). The CDR3 nucleotides read TGTGCCAGCAGCCCCATCGGGACTGCCTCCTACGAGCAGTACTTC. Encoded protein: CASSPIGTASYEQYF.

This clonotype was counted only a few times. The rearrangement joins TRBV2 to TRBJ2-2, with D perhaps TRBD1 (7 bases). Germline loops: CDR1 SNHLY, CDR2 FYNNEI. Trimming cost V 6 bases and J 3 bases, with 17 bases left between them. The CDR3 contains 16 residues. As DNA, the CDR3 is TGTGCCAGCAGCAACCGGCAGGGGGGCGACACCGGGGAGCTGTTTTTT. Encoded protein: CASSNRQGGDTGELFF.

This clonotype appeared a few times. V usage is TRBV7-9 and J usage is TRBJ1-1; possible D gene TRBD1, 6 bases. The CDR3 is 14 amino acids. Per the germline V gene, CDR1 is SEHNR and CDR2 is FQNEAQ (reference sequence). The ends were cut back, 4 bases at V and 4 bases at J, with 13 bases in the middle. CDR3 nucleotides: TGTGCCAGCAGCTCCGAGGGGGGGGGCACTGAAGCTTTCTTT. Amino acids: CASSSEGGGTEAFF.

This sequence joins TRBV6-5 and TRBJ2-7, with 7 bases aligning to TRBD1. This CDR3 contains 14 residues. The trim removed 6 bases at V and 0 bases at J, leaving 5 bases unmatched. Germline V CDR1 and CDR2: MNHEY, SVGAGI. This chain's CDR3 is CASRTGTDSYEQYF. The DNA of the CDR3 is TGTGCCAGCAGGACCGGGACAGACTCCTACGAGCAGTACTTC.

In its sample, this clonotype was seen a few times. The chain joins TRBV9 to TRBJ2-1; D unclear. Trimming took off 2 bases at V and 8 bases at J, with 14 bases between the two ends. This CDR3 region has 14 residues. CDR1 and CDR2 (germline): SGDLS, YYNGEE. The CDR3 is CASSVSTFHDEQFF. CDR3 in DNA: TGTGCCAGCAGCGTCAGTACGTTTCACGATGAGCAGTTCTTC.

This clonotype has only a few counts. The chain carries TRBV4-3 and TRBJ2-4; D may be TRBD1 (5 bases). V was shortened by 0 bases and J by 0 bases, with 12 bases between the two germline ends. Germline values: CDR1 LGHNA, CDR2 YSLEER. This CDR3 has 17 amino acids. The CDR3 region is CASSQDWGTGAKNIQYF. DNA for the CDR3: TGCGCCAGCAGCCAAGATTGGGGAACAGGAGCCAAAAACATTCAGTACTTC.

This clonotype was seen just once. This rearrangement joins TRBV6-5 to TRBJ2-2, with D perhaps matching TRBD2 (5 bases). The CDR3 extends over 15 amino acids. The V and J ends lost 2 bases and 5 bases respectively, with 12 bases between them. Germline V lookup: CDR1 MNHEY, CDR2 SVGAGI. Here the CDR3 DNA reads TGTGCCAGCAGTTACGAGGGAGTCCGGACCGGGGAGCTGTTTTTT. It codes for CASSYEGVRTGELFF.

This clonotype has more than one count but fewer than ten. CDR3: CASSDRDEQYF. The CDR3 DNA is TGTGCCAGCAGTGATAGAGACGAGCAGTACTTC. This chain connects TRBV25-1 to TRBJ2-7, with D hard to call. The CDR3 sequence is 11 residues long. The germline V gene has CDR1 MGHDK and CDR2 SYGVNS. With 3 bases removed from V and 5 bases from J, the gap between germline ends came to 5 bases.

The chain is built from TRBV24-1 and TRBJ2-5; TRBD1 is a possible D gene (6 bases). The CDR3 covers 14 residues. Between the trimmed V and J ends, which lost 2 bases and 5 bases, there was a span of 11 bases. Germline assignment: CDR1 KGHDR and CDR2 SFDVKD. CDR3 region: CATSDYRVGETQYF. In nucleotides, the CDR3 is TGTGCCACCAGTGATTACAGGGTCGGGGAGACCCAGTACTTC.

There are a few counts of this clonotype. The chain combines TRBV30 with TRBJ2-7, with a weak D call TRBD1 (6 bases). CDR3 length: 18 residues. Germline V gene sequence: CDR1 GTSNPN, CDR2 SVGIG (reference sequence). V was shortened by 0 bases and J by 0 bases, with 21 bases between the two germline ends. The CDR3 DNA is TGTGCCTGGAGTGTCTATCCAGGGGACGACGAGCGCTCCTACGAGCAGTACTTC. Its translation is CAWSVYPGDDERSYEQYF. Variable domain in full (rest from reference TRBV30 and TRBJ2-7): SQTIHQWPATLVQPVGSPLSLECTVEGTSNPNLYWYRQAAGRGLQLLFYSVGIGQISSEVPQNLSASRPQDRQFILSSKKLLLSDSGFYLCAWSVYPGDDERSYEQYFGPGTRLTVT.

This clonotype came up many times. The rearrangement joins TRBV3-1 to TRBJ2-1; D is undetermined. The CDR3 has 11 residues. The V and J ends lost 4 bases and 10 bases respectively, with 8 bases between them. CDR1 is LGHDT, CDR2 YNNKEL, per germline (reference sequence). The CDR3 DNA is TGTGCCAGCAGCCGGGGTGGCGAGCAGTTCTTC. It specifies CASSRGGEQFF.

This clonotype was detected a few times. J is TRBJ1-1 and V is TRBV2; TRBD1 agrees at 8 bases. Germline CDR1 reads SNHLY; CDR2 reads FYNNEI. V lost 10 bases, J lost 5 bases, and 6 bases stayed unmatched. This CDR3 contains 12 residues. The CDR3 DNA reads TGTGCCACCTTTCGGGACAGGACTGAAGCTTTCTTT. Protein: CATFRDRTEAFF.

The table lists this clonotype with a few counts. This sequence joins TRBV4-3 and TRBJ2-3; the D is unclear. CDR3 length equals 16 residues. V lost 0 bases, J lost 0 bases, and 10 bases lay in between. Germline-derived CDR1 and CDR2 are LGHNA and YSLEER. CDR3 in DNA: TGCGCCAGCAGCCAAGACGCGCTTTCGAGCACAGATACGCAGTATTTT. Its translation is CASSQDALSSTDTQYF.

This clonotype was found a few times. The rearrangement uses TRBV20-1 and TRBJ2-3; possible D gene TRBD1, 6 bases. This CDR3 region has 16 residues. V gave up 3 bases and J gave up 6 bases, with 22 bases separating them. Germline V CDR1 and CDR2: DFQATT, SNEGSKA (reference sequence). The CDR3 nucleotides read TGCAGTGCTAGTATTCCGACAGGTGGGGTTATGGATACGCAGTATTTT. It is translated as CSASIPTGGVMDTQYF.

This clonotype was recorded a few times. The genes are TRBV20-1 and TRBJ2-5; tentatively, D is TRBD2 (6 bases). The ends were cut back, 2 bases at V and 3 bases at J, with 13 bases in the middle. The CDR3 loop spans 14 amino acids. Germline CDR1 is DFQATT and CDR2 is SNEGSKA (reference sequence). CDR3 nucleotide sequence: TGCAGTGCTAGACACCCGAAGCGGGAAGAGACCCAGTACTTC. As protein: CSARHPKREETQYF.

With respect to this clonotype: The junction shows a germline mismatch at one end, possibly a read error. J is TRBJ2-5 and V is TRBV3-1, with D maybe TRBD2 (5 bases). From germline, CDR1 is LGHDT and CDR2 YNNKEL (reference sequence). CDR3 length equals 12 residues. The CDR3 nucleotides are TGTGCCAGCAGCCGCGCCAGGTATCGGGAACACTTC. Amino acids: CASSRARYREHF.